These T cell receptor beta chains were read from a single sample in a study of blood T cells in healthy people across ages. TCRdb re-derived calls from the 5' RACE reads in MiXCR, one entry per CDR3 protein. The table includes approximately 1.5 million distinct CDR3 sequences, 35% to 45% detected once. The sample taken for sequencing was blood. These receptors all come from a woman under 30 in good health. CDR3s include the opening cysteine and the closing phenylalanine or tryptophan.

cdr3_length j_call v_call cdr3_aa
13 TRBJ2-3 TRBV27 CASSFYATDTQYF
17 TRBJ2-3 TRBV6-4 CASSEVPSGGGTDTQYF
13 TRBJ2-1 TRBV27 CASNKQGYNEQFF
15 TRBJ1-5 TRBV7-9 CASSPGDRVGQPQHF
14 - TRBV6-2/TRBV6-3 CASGDNPLSGEQYF
14 TRBJ2-7 TRBV29-1 CSVIAGGLSYEQYF
14 - TRBV27 CASGSRDVDNEQYF
18 TRBJ2-2 TRBV9 CASSVGLAGAPGTGELFF
15 TRBJ2-7 TRBV6-2/TRBV6-3 CASRRLAGGSYEQYF
14 TRBJ2-5 TRBV20-1 CGGTGPAGWETQYF
15 TRBJ2-5 TRBV20-1 CSARMVQGIRFEQYF
14 TRBJ2-7 TRBV7-2 CASSLATGAREQYF
14 TRBJ1-6 TRBV9 CASSVGGGRSPLHF
14 TRBJ2-3 TRBV20-1 CSAKNPGPLDTQYF
17 TRBJ2-1 TRBV5-4 CASSLQRLAGVYNEQFF
15 TRBJ2-5 TRBV7-2 CASSWTGPPLETQYF
16 TRBJ2-3 TRBV3-1 CASSRRDSAPLGTQYF
17 TRBJ2-1 TRBV11-3 CASSSLVGRNSYNEQFF
15 TRBJ2-3 TRBV7-2 CASNRLQAYTDTQYF
11 TRBJ1-2 TRBV20-1 CSAIDNYGCTF
13 TRBJ2-5 TRBV4-3 CASSQGDRETQYF
17 TRBJ2-1 TRBV5-5 CASGALDRGNSYNEQFF
17 - TRBV7-6 CASSLAGVAGSRETQYF
18 TRBJ2-2 TRBV6-2/TRBV6-3 CASTGTAARTTNTGELFF
16 TRBJ2-1 TRBV25-1 CASSELDRQGDNEQFF
13 TRBJ2-3 TRBV4-2 CASSQAGMCLQYF
11 TRBJ2-7 TRBV6-2/TRBV6-3 CASSWRSEQYF
16 TRBJ2-1 TRBV7-9 CASGTMDRGSYNEQFF
15 TRBJ1-1 TRBV27 CASSSLQGMNTEAFF
15 TRBJ1-1 TRBV7-2 CASRLRGGADTEAFF
14 TRBJ2-2 TRBV20-1 CSAVDRGYTGELFF
14 TRBJ2-5 TRBV14 CASSHRGTQETQYF
16 TRBJ1-2 TRBV13 CASSPAEGQGSYGYTF
14 TRBJ1-6 TRBV5-6 CTSSSGTGASPLHF
13 TRBJ1-2 TRBV4-3 CASSPSKFYGYTF
14 TRBJ1-2 TRBV19 CASSSQGVSSGYTF
15 TRBJ1-2 TRBV11-2 CASSLEGTGLYGYTF
13 TRBJ1-1 TRBV18 CASFQGVDTEAFF
14 TRBJ1-2 TRBV4-3 CASSQDYQGGGYTF
13 TRBJ1-2 TRBV12-3/TRBV12-4 CASYRSRLYGYTF
14 TRBJ2-1 TRBV29-1 CSVDLALNSNEQFF
18 TRBJ2-3 TRBV20-1 CSARARTSGHPSTDTQYF
15 TRBJ2-1 TRBV9 CASSVAGTPYNEQFF
19 TRBJ2-7 TRBV6-5 CASSYGTGIPPEWSYEQYF
15 TRBJ1-2 TRBV5-1 CASSPDRGQFYGYTF
13 TRBJ2-7 TRBV29-1 CSVEGQAGNEQYF
15 TRBJ2-1 TRBV7-9 CASSARQGLDNEQFF
16 TRBJ1-4 TRBV4-1 CASSQDRARGWEKLFF
14 TRBJ1-2 TRBV6-5 CASTPHRDKAGYTF
17 TRBJ2-1 TRBV7-2 CASSPRVGASWVNEQFF
14 TRBJ2-3 TRBV9 CTSSVRTSTDTQYF
14 TRBJ2-7 TRBV20-1 CSAREAGNPYEQNF